Presented here are 5 T cell receptor beta chains from one specimen sequenced in a study of T cells in Graves' hyperthyroidism and ophthalmopathy. Amplification of TCR beta CDR3 regions was performed using RNA transcripts as template. The HTBI primer set served for first-round RT-PCR of the TCR CDR3. One entry per CDR3 protein results from TCRdb running MiXCR on the multiplex PCR reads. The data hold some 620,000 distinct CDR3 sequences, with around 15% observed a single time. The specimen was blood. These receptors were obtained from a woman in her 30s with Graves' hyperthyroidism.

CDR3 residues: CASGPLAGGSHKQYF. The DNA for the CDR3 is TGTGCCAGCGGGCCACTAGCGGGAGGTTCCCACAAGCAGTACTTC. The chain uses TRBV12-3 or TRBV12-4 and TRBJ2-7; 12 bases align to TRBD2. CDR3 size: 15 residues. Trimming removed 8 bases from V and 8 bases from J; junction bases left unmatched: 13.

Of note for this clonotype: One end of the junction is discordant with germline, which a read error may explain. The chain joins TRBV7-7 to TRBJ2-7; D remains ambiguous. This CDR3 is 21 amino acids long. Germline CDR1 and CDR2: SSHAT and FNYEAQ (reference sequence). The CDR3: CASNHAPRKATSGQELSEQYF. The DNA for the CDR3 is TGTGCTAGCAACCATGCCCCCAGGAAAGCCACTTCTGGCCAGGAGCTTTCCGAGCAGTACTTC.

The CDR3 coding sequence is TGTGCCAGCAGCCCGCATATTAATACCTACGAGCAGTACTTC. Translation: CASSPHINTYEQYF. The rearrangement uses TRBV7-6 and TRBJ2-7, with no clear D. This CDR3 contains 14 residues. Germline values: CDR1 SGHVS, CDR2 FNYEAQ. V was pared by 5 bases and J by 2 bases, with 13 bases between. The full variable domain, its missing parts supplied by reference TRBV7-6 and TRBJ2-7, is GAGVSQSPRYKVTKRGQDVALRCDPISGHVSLYWYRQALGQGPEFLTYFNYEAQQDKSGLPNDRFSAERPEGSISTLTIQRTEQRDSAMYRCASSPHINTYEQYFGPGTRLTVT.

Only one count was recorded for this clonotype. This chain joins TRBV18 and TRBJ1-6; D unclear. The CDR3 loop spans 14 amino acids. The V gene's germline CDR1 is KGHSH and CDR2 LQKENI. V was trimmed by 3 bases and J by 8 bases, leaving 11 bases between them. The CDR3 DNA is TGTGCCAGCTCACCTCGGACGGTCGATTCACCCCTCCACTTT. It encodes CASSPRTVDSPLHF.

The chain links TRBV15 to TRBJ2-1, with D possibly TRBD2 on 6 matching bases. Germline CDR1 and CDR2: LNHNV and YYDKDF (reference sequence). CDR3 length equals 15 residues. Trimming stripped 1 base from V and 9 bases from J, with 16 bases between. The CDR3 loop is CATSRATSRSGEQFF. Written as DNA, the CDR3 is TGTGCCACCAGCAGAGCGACTAGTAGGTCTGGTGAGCAGTTCTTC.